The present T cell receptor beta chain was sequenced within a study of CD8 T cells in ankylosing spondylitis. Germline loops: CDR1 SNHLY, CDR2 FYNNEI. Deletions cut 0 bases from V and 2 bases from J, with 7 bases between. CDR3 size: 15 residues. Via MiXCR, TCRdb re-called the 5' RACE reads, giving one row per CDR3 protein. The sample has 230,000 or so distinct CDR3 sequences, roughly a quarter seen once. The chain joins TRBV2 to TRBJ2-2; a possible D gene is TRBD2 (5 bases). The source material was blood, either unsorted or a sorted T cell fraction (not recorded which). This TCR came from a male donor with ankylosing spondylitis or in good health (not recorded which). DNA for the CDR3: TGTGCCAGCAGTGAAGCCCTAGCTAACACCGGGGAGCTGTTTTTT. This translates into CASSEALANTGELFF.